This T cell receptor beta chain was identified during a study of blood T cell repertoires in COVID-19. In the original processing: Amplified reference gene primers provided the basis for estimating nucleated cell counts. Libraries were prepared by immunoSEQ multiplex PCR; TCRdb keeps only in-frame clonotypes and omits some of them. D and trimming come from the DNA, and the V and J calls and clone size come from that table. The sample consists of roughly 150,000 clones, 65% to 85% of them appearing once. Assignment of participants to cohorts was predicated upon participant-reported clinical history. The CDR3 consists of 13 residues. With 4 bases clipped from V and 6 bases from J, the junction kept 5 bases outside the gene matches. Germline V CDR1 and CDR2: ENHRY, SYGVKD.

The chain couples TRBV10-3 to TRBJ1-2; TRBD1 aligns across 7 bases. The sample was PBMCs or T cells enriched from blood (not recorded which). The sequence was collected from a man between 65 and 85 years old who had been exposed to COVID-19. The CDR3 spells CAISGGQGDGYTF. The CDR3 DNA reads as TGTGCCATCAGTGGGGGGCAGGGGGATGGCTACACCTTC.